This passage covers 17 T cell receptor beta chains from one sample sequenced in a study of vaccination and CD4 T cells after COVID-19. Regarding treatment: approximately 9-day PBMC culture with coronavirus spike peptide pools or control peptides (ViraFEST assay). At the Johns Hopkins FTIC core, DNA taken from cultured CD4+ T cells was sequenced by way of the Oncomine TCR Beta short-read assay. In TCRdb, the PCR reads were re-called with MiXCR into one record per CDR3 protein. In the table there are roughly 11,000 distinct CDR3 sequences, roughly three fifths of which are singletons. No cognate antigen is known for these TCRs. The material sequenced was CD4+ T cells from blood, cultured in vitro. The receptors shown here come from a human donor who had recovered from COVID-19.

J is TRBJ1-5 and V is TRBV20-1, with 7 bases fitting TRBD1. V lost 1 base, J lost 3 bases, and 9 bases stayed unmatched. Germline lookup yields CDR1 DFQATT and CDR2 SNEGSKA (reference sequence). This CDR3 has 16 amino acids. The CDR3 spells CSARGDGTANNQPQHF. As DNA, the CDR3 is TGCAGTGCTAGAGGGGATGGGACAGCAAACAATCAGCCCCAGCATTTT.

This clonotype was observed a handful of times. This chain connects TRBV6-1 to TRBJ1-2; D is uncertain. This CDR3 contains 11 residues. Germline V gene sequence: CDR1 MNHNS, CDR2 SASEGT. Trimming cost V 6 bases and J 7 bases, with 9 bases left between them. The CDR3 sequence is CASSPGSGYTF. DNA for the CDR3: TGTGCCAGCAGCCCAGGTAGTGGCTACACCTTC.

The gene calls are TRBV28 and TRBJ1-2; a weak D match, TRBD1 (6 bases). In germline, CDR1 is MDHEN, CDR2 SYDVKM. V was clipped by 8 bases and J by 3 bases, with 19 bases between them. The CDR3 has 15 amino acids. This chain's CDR3 is CASLSGAINYYGYTF. The CDR3 nucleotides are TGTGCCAGCTTATCGGGGGCGATTAATTACTATGGCTACACCTTC.

This chain links TRBV28 with TRBJ1-5, with D hard to call. Germline-derived CDR1 and CDR2 are MDHEN and SYDVKM. With 5 bases removed from V and 7 bases from J, the gap between germline ends came to 21 bases. The CDR3 is made up of 16 amino acids. This chain's CDR3 is CASSQTYVVLPQPQHF. CDR3 in DNA: TGTGCCAGCAGTCAGACTTATGTAGTGTTACCCCAGCCCCAGCATTTT.

The sample holds one count of this clonotype. This chain links TRBV18 with TRBJ2-2, with 8 bases lining up with TRBD2. The CDR3 has 15 amino acids. The germline V gene has CDR1 KGHSH and CDR2 LQKENI. With 4 bases clipped from V and 4 bases from J, the junction kept 5 bases outside the gene matches. CDR3 loop: CASSRRSGSTGELFF. The CDR3 nucleotides are TGTGCCAGCTCACGGAGGAGCGGGAGCACCGGGGAGCTGTTTTTT.

Only a few counts were recorded for this clonotype. The V and J genes are TRBV24-1 and TRBJ2-3; 9 nucleotides agree with TRBD1. V lost 3 bases to trimming and J lost 2 bases; unmatched junction nucleotides: 5. The CDR3 is 16 amino acids. The V gene's germline CDR1 is KGHDR and CDR2 SFDVKD. This chain's CDR3 is CATSDPGQGSTDTQYF. The CDR3 DNA reads as TGTGCCACCAGTGATCCGGGACAGGGCTCCACAGATACGCAGTATTTT.

This clonotype occurred a few times. This chain connects TRBV20-1 to TRBJ1-2, with D unclear. From germline, CDR1 is DFQATT and CDR2 SNEGSKA (reference sequence). With 0 bases removed from V and 2 bases from J, the gap between germline ends came to 13 bases. CDR3 length: 15 amino acids. The CDR3 reads CSARDPVGRNYGYTF. Here the CDR3 DNA reads TGCAGTGCTAGAGACCCGGTTGGCAGGAACTATGGCTACACCTTC.

The J gene is TRBJ1-5, the V gene TRBV6-5; 7 bases map to TRBD1. The length of the CDR3 is 16 residues. From germline, CDR1 is MNHEY and CDR2 SVGAGI. With 2 bases clipped from V and 2 bases from J, the junction kept 6 bases outside the gene matches. CDR3 in amino acids: CASSYLPTGGNQPQHF. CDR3 in DNA: TGTGCCAGCAGTTACCTCCCTACAGGGGGCAATCAGCCCCAGCATTTT.

The table lists this clonotype with a count of one. The chain joins TRBV25-1 to TRBJ2-7; 8 bases align to TRBD1. The CDR3 runs 16 residues. Germline CDR1 MGHDK, CDR2 SYGVNS. Unmatched junction bases numbered 10, after V lost 2 bases and J lost 4 bases. CDR3: CASSELSGGLLYEQYF. The CDR3 bases are TGTGCCAGCAGTGAACTCTCAGGGGGCTTGCTTTACGAGCAGTACTTC.

This chain uses TRBV6-2 or TRBV6-3 with TRBJ2-3; TRBD1 matches 9 bases. V was clipped by 5 bases and J by 0 bases; unmatched bases: 6. The germline V gene has CDR1 MNHEY and CDR2 SVGEGT. The CDR3 sequence is 16 residues long. CDR3: CASSPGQGHSTDTQYF. CDR3 DNA: TGTGCCAGCAGTCCGGGACAGGGTCATAGCACAGATACGCAGTATTTT.

The chain employs TRBV24-1 and TRBJ2-2; D ambiguous. Trimming pared 5 bases from V and 6 bases from J, leaving 18 bases between. This CDR3 has 16 residues. CDR1 is KGHDR, CDR2 SFDVKD, per germline. CDR3 DNA: TGTGCCACCAGTGTATACGGTGGCTTCGGTCCCGGGGAGCTGTTTTTT. It encodes CATSVYGGFGPGELFF.

This sequence joins TRBV29-1 and TRBJ2-3; 11 nucleotides line up with TRBD2. In germline, CDR1 is SQVTM, CDR2 ANQGSEA. The CDR3 has 13 amino acids. The J segment lost 5 bases and the V segment lost 7 bases, leaving 5 bases of the junction unmatched. For the CDR3, the DNA is TGCAGCGAGACTAGCGGGATGGTAGATACGCAGTATTTT. Its protein product is CSETSGMVDTQYF.

V gene TRBV28 combines with J gene TRBJ2-4; D unresolved. The germline V gene encodes CDR1 MDHEN and CDR2 SYDVKM. The CDR3 runs to 15 residues. V shed 5 bases and J shed 2 bases, with 13 bases lying between them. The CDR3 protein is CASSTPKVTKNIQYF. The CDR3 DNA sequence: TGTGCCAGCAGTACCCCGAAGGTAACCAAAAACATTCAGTACTTC. Together with reference TRBV28 and TRBJ2-4, the CDR3 gives the full variable domain: DVKVTQSSRYLVKRTGEKVFLECVQDMDHENMFWYRQDPGLGLRLIYFSYDVKMKEKGDIPEGYSVSREKKERFSLILESASTNQTSMYLCASSTPKVTKNIQYFGAGTRLSVL.

V gene TRBV19 combines with J gene TRBJ2-7; no clear D gene. Germline V CDR1 and CDR2: LNHDA, SQIVND (reference sequence). V lost 3 bases and J 0 bases, leaving 15 bases between the germline ends. The CDR3 extends over 16 amino acids. This CDR3 is CASSMRWQRDSYEQYF. The CDR3 coding sequence is TGTGCCAGTAGTATGAGGTGGCAGAGAGACTCCTACGAGCAGTACTTC.

The chain combines TRBV2 with TRBJ1-2; TRBD1 might be the D (6 bases). V lost 6 bases and J 5 bases, leaving 19 bases between the germline ends. The CDR3 covers 15 residues. Germline-derived CDR1 and CDR2 are SNHLY and FYNNEI. CDR3 DNA: TGTGCCAGCAGCCCTTCCCTAGGGGGGGGATATGGCTACACCTTC. Protein: CASSPSLGGGYGYTF.

This chain joins TRBV7-8 and TRBJ2-4; maybe TRBD1 (5 bases). Germline values: CDR1 SGHVS, CDR2 FQNEAQ. The V gene lost 5 bases and the J gene lost 0 bases, with 8 bases spanning the gap. This CDR3 region has 14 residues. The CDR3, as DNA: TGTGCCAGCAGCCCCGGACAAGCCAAAAACATTCAGTACTTC. It translates to CASSPGQAKNIQYF.

The count of this clonotype is one. The V call is TRBV4-1, the J call TRBJ1-1; D is unclear. The V gene lost 1 base and the J gene lost 1 base, with 7 bases spanning the gap. The CDR3 loop spans 14 amino acids. CDR1 and CDR2 from the germline V gene are MGHRA and YSYEKL. CDR3 protein: CASSQGSANTEAFF. The CDR3 DNA reads as TGCGCCAGCAGCCAAGGCAGTGCGAACACTGAAGCTTTCTTT.